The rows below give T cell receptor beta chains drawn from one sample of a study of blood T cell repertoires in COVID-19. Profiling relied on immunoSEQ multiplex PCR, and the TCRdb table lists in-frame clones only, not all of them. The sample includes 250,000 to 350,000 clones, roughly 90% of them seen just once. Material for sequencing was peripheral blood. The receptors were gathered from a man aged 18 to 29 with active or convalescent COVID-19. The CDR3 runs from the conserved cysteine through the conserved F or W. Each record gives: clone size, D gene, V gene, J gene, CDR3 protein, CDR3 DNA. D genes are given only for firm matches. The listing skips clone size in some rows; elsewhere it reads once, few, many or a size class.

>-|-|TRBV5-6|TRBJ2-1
CASSRSLSEQFF
TGTGCCAGCAGCCGCTCCCTAAGTGAGCAGTTCTTC
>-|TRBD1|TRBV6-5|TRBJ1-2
CASSSTGTGSYGYTF
TGTGCCAGCAGTTCCACGGGGACAGGTTCCTATGGCTACACCTTC
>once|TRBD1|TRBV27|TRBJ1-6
CASSPRDRGSSPLHF
TGTGCCAGCAGTCCCCGGGACAGGGGGAGTTCACCCCTCCACTTT
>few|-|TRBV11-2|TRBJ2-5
CASSRGQIQETQYF
TGTGCCAGCAGCAGAGGACAGATTCAAGAGACCCAGTACTTC
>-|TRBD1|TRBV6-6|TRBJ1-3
CASSYSGQGARTIYF
TGTGCCAGCAGTTACTCGGGACAGGGGGCGCGAACCATATATTTT
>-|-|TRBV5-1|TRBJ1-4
CASSLEGGRWPNEKLFF
TGCGCCAGCAGCTTGGAGGGGGGGCGGTGGCCTAATGAAAAACTGTTTTTT
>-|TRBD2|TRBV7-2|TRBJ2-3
CASSSGTRSFGDTQYF
TGTGCCAGCAGCTCCGGGACTAGGAGTTTCGGAGATACGCAGTATTTT
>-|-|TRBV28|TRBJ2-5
CASSLWGTSTQETQYF
TGTGCCAGCAGTTTATGGGGGACATCAACCCAAGAGACCCAGTACTTC
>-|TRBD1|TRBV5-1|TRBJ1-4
CASSLDQGAANEKLFF
TGCGCCAGCAGCTTGGATCAGGGGGCGGCTAATGAAAAACTGTTTTTT
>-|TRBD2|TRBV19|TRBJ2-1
CASSIGTSGYNEQFF
TGTGCCAGTAGTATCGGGACTAGCGGCTACAATGAGCAGTTCTTC
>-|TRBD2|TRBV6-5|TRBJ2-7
CASTNPSGSEQYF
TGTGCCAGCACCAACCCTAGCGGGAGCGAGCAGTACTTC
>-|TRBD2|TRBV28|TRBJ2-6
CASSTRGTREGAGANVLTF
TGTGCCAGCTCCACCCGAGGGACTAGGGAGGGCGCCGGGGCCAACGTCCTGACTTTC
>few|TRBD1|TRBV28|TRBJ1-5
CASSNRDRGYSNQPQHF
TGTGCCAGCAGTAACCGGGACAGGGGTTATAGCAATCAGCCCCAGCATTTT
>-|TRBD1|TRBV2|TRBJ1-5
CASRWRGGGNQPQHF
TGTGCCAGCAGGTGGCGAGGGGGCGGAAATCAGCCCCAGCATTTT
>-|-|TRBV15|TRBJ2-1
CATSRGGNNEQFF
TGTGCCACCTCAAGGGGTGGTAACAATGAGCAGTTCTTC
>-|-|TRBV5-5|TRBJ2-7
CASRGGGSYEQYF
TGTGCCAGCAGGGGAGGGGGTAGTTACGAGCAGTACTTC
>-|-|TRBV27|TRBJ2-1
CASSFRYSNEQFF
TGTGCCAGCAGTTTCAGGTACTCCAATGAGCAGTTCTTC
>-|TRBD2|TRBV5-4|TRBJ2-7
CASSLGVAGGLSYEQYF
TGTGCCAGCAGCTTAGGGGTAGCGGGAGGCTTATCCTACGAGCAGTACTTC
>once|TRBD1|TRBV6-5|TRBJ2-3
CASSSLTGVVTDTQYF
TGTGCCAGCAGTTCCCTAACAGGGGTTGTCACAGATACGCAGTATTTT
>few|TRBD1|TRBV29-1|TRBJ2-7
CSAQTGGYEQYF
TGCAGCGCCCAAACAGGGGGCTACGAGCAGTACTTC
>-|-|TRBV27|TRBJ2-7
CASSFGAESYEQYF
TGTGCCAGCAGTTTTGGGGCGGAATCCTACGAGCAGTACTTC
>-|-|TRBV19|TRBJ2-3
CASSAYGGPSKDTQYF
TGTGCCAGTAGTGCATACGGGGGACCTTCGAAAGATACGCAGTATTTT
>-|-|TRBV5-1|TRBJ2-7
CASSFRTNYEQYF
TGCGCCAGCAGCTTTAGGACAAACTACGAGCAGTACTTC
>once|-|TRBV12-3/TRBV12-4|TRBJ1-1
CASTLGGAEAFF
TGTGCCAGCACTCTTGGGGGGGCTGAAGCTTTCTTT
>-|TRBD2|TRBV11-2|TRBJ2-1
CASSNLLAGVPYNEQFF
TGTGCCAGCAGCAATCTACTAGCGGGAGTACCCTACAATGAGCAGTTCTTC
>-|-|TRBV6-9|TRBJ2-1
CASNWGWEQFF
TGTGCCAGCAATTGGGGCTGGGAGCAGTTCTTC
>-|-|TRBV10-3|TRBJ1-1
CAISEQGINTEAFF
TGTGCCATCAGTGAGCAGGGGATAAACACTGAAGCTTTCTTT
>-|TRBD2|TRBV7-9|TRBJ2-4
CASSLSGGAENIQYF
TGTGCCAGCAGCTTAAGCGGGGGGGCCGAAAACATTCAGTACTTC
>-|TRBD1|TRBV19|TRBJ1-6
CASSIDLGTDNSPLHF
TGTGCCAGTAGTATAGATCTTGGGACAGACAATTCACCCCTCCACTTT
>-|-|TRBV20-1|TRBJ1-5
CSASTGYSNQPQHF
TGCAGTGCGAGTACAGGGTATAGCAATCAGCCCCAGCATTTT
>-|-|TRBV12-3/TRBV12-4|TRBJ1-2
CASSFTDNYGYTF
TGTGCCAGCAGTTTTACAGATAACTATGGCTACACCTTC
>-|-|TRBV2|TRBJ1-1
CASRLTTGEAFF
TGTGCCAGCAGATTAACGACGGGAGAAGCTTTCTTT
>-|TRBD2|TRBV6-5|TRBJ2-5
CASSPSGAEETQYF
TGTGCCAGCAGCCCGAGCGGGGCAGAAGAGACCCAGTACTTC
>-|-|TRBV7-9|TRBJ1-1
CASSLAVGGRTEAFF
TGTGCCAGCAGCTTAGCAGTGGGAGGGAGGACTGAAGCTTTCTTT
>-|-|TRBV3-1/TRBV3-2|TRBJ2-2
CASSRSTGELFF
TGTGCCAGCAGCCGTAGCACCGGGGAGCTGTTTTTT